Below, 27 T cell receptor beta chains from the same sample are listed, as sequenced in a study of blood T cell repertoires in COVID-19. The repertoire was sequenced with immunoSEQ multiplex PCR; TCRdb's copy has only in-frame clones and lacks some. This sample has around 250,000 clones, with about 80% found just once. Specimen: PBMCs or T cells enriched from blood (not recorded which). The receptors originated from a man over 45 who had recovered from COVID-19.

In its sample, this clone was seen a few times. The chain is built from TRBV7-6 and TRBJ2-7, with D maybe TRBD1 (5 bases). Germline CDR1 and CDR2: SGHVS and FNYEAQ. V was trimmed by 1 base and J by 2 bases, leaving 12 bases between them. CDR3 length equals 15 residues. CDR3 sequence reads: CASSLEFSGPYEQYF. The DNA for the CDR3 is TGTGCCAGCAGCTTAGAATTTTCAGGGCCCTACGAGCAGTACTTC.

The genes are TRBV5-1 and TRBJ2-4; TRBD2 is a possible D gene (9 bases). Germline CDR1 and CDR2: SGHRS and YFSETQ. The CDR3 loop spans 22 amino acids. V gave up 3 bases and J gave up 0 bases, with 31 bases separating them. Here the CDR3 DNA reads TGCGCCAGCAGCTGGGGACAGGCGGAAGGTCTAGCGGGAAGGGGAGCCAAAAACATTCAGTACTTC. It encodes CASSWGQAEGLAGRGAKNIQYF.

V is TRBV21-1 and J is TRBJ1-5; the table's D call, TRBD1, has no DNA check behind it. TRBV21-1 is recorded as a pseudogene. The CDR3 consists of 16 residues. The CDR3 nucleotides read TGTGCCAGCAGCAAAGCGCTTTGCCGGACAAGCTCGCCCCAGCATTTT. Protein sequence: CASSKALCRTSSPQHF.

The chain uses TRBV5-5 and TRBJ1-2; tentatively, D is TRBD1 (5 bases). The V gene lost 0 bases and the J gene lost 6 bases, with 9 bases spanning the gap. Germline V gene lookup returns CDR1 SGHKS and CDR2 YYEKEE (reference sequence). This CDR3 spans 13 amino acids. The CDR3 sequence: CASSLVGGDGYTF. CDR3 in DNA: TGTGCCAGCAGCTTGGTTGGGGGGGATGGCTACACCTTC.

V is TRBV18 and J is TRBJ2-1, with TRBD1 matching 8 bases. CDR1 and CDR2 from the germline V gene are KGHSH and LQKENI. V lost 0 bases, J lost 8 bases, and 9 bases stayed unmatched. The CDR3 covers 16 residues. The CDR3 loop is CASSPPGAGDRHEQFF. The CDR3 nucleotides are TGTGCCAGCTCACCACCGGGGGCAGGGGACAGGCATGAGCAGTTCTTC.

The chain links TRBV6-5 to TRBJ2-7, with 10 bases that match TRBD1. V lost 8 bases, J lost 5 bases, and 9 bases stayed unmatched. Per the germline V gene, CDR1 is MNHEY and CDR2 is SVGAGI. CDR3 length: 14 residues. CDR3 loop: CASASGTGAHEQYF. Written as DNA, the CDR3 is TGTGCCAGCGCCTCCGGGACAGGGGCCCACGAGCAGTACTTC.

The chain employs TRBV7-2 and TRBJ1-5; the D gene is possibly TRBD1 (6 bases). There are 15 residues in the CDR3. Trimming shortened V by 5 bases and J by 7 bases, and 18 bases separated the two germline ends. Looked up from germline, CDR1 is SGHTA and CDR2 is FQGNSA. CDR3 in amino acids: CASSKEQGKQQPQHF. The DNA of the CDR3 is TGTGCCAGCAGCAAAGAACAGGGTAAGCAACAGCCCCAGCATTTT.

This clone was recorded once. The rearrangement uses TRBV27 and TRBJ1-4; D is uncertain. Germline V gene lookup returns CDR1 MNHEY and CDR2 SMNVEV (reference sequence). V was pared by 3 bases and J by 2 bases, with 13 bases between. The CDR3 length is 16 residues. This chain's CDR3 is CASSFHGEATNEKLFF. The CDR3 DNA reads TGTGCCAGCAGTTTCCACGGGGAGGCGACTAATGAAAAACTGTTTTTT.

The gene calls are TRBV27 and TRBJ2-7, with TRBD2 identical over 8 bases. The CDR3 runs to 17 residues. CDR1 and CDR2 from the germline V gene are MNHEY and SMNVEV (reference sequence). V shed 5 bases, J shed 3 bases, and the junction held 15 bases outside the gene matches. As DNA, the CDR3 is TGTGCCAGCAGTCCCCCTCGACTACTAGCGGCCCACTACGAGCAGTACTTC. Residues: CASSPPRLLAAHYEQYF.

This clone was seen a handful of times. The chain couples TRBV9 to TRBJ2-1, with 9 bases fitting TRBD2. This CDR3 is built from 18 residues. V lost 0 bases, J lost 6 bases, and 13 bases stayed unmatched. In germline, CDR1 is SGDLS, CDR2 YYNGEE. The CDR3 is CASSVEGGRAPRPNEQFF. The CDR3 DNA follows: TGTGCCAGCAGCGTAGAAGGCGGGAGGGCCCCCCGCCCCAATGAGCAGTTCTTC.

The genes are TRBV5-1 and TRBJ2-7; 8 bases are a match to TRBD1. The CDR3 has 15 residues. Germline CDR1 SGHRS, CDR2 YFSETQ. J was trimmed by 0 bases and V by 4 bases; bases with no gene match: 6. The CDR3 bases are TGCGCCAGCAGCCCGGGGACAGGCACCTCCTACGAGCAGTACTTC. Residues: CASSPGTGTSYEQYF.

The chain employs TRBV12-5 and TRBJ2-5; 10 bases map to TRBD2. Germline CDR1 LGHNT, CDR2 FRNRAP. This CDR3 is 16 amino acids long. Trimming removed 5 bases from V and 1 base from J; junction bases left unmatched: 7. CDR3 bases: TGTGCTAGTGGTCCGGGGGTAGCGGGGGGCCAAGAGACCCAGTACTTC. Translating gives CASGPGVAGGQETQYF.

This clone was detected once. This chain joins TRBV7-2 and TRBJ2-2, with 12 bases lining up with TRBD2. This CDR3 comprises 16 residues. J gave up 5 bases and V 5 bases, and 6 bases lay outside the gene matches. Germline values: CDR1 SGHTA, CDR2 FQGNSA. DNA for the CDR3: TGTGCCAGCAGCCCCCGGACTAGCGGGAAAACCGGGGAGCTGTTTTTT. Translated, it gives CASSPRTSGKTGELFF.

The gene calls are TRBV4-3 and TRBJ2-7; 10 bases align to TRBD2. Trimming removed 4 bases from V and 7 bases from J; junction bases left unmatched: 7. The CDR3 sequence is 14 residues long. The germline V gene encodes CDR1 LGHNA and CDR2 YSLEER. The CDR3 DNA reads TGCGCCAGCAGCCCGGGAGCGGGAGGGAGAGAGCAGTACTTC. Translation: CASSPGAGGREQYF.

The chain recombines TRBV4-1 with TRBJ2-2; maybe TRBD2 (6 bases). V shed 4 bases and J shed 9 bases, with 18 bases lying between them. Per germline, CDR1 MGHRA and CDR2 YSYEKL. The CDR3 has 15 amino acids. The CDR3 nucleotides read TGCGCCAGCAGCCGACCATCGACGGGGGTCCGGGAGCTGTTTTTT. It encodes CASSRPSTGVRELFF.

This chain connects TRBV30 to TRBJ1-4; no clear D. The CDR3 is 14 amino acids. The germline gives CDR1 GTSNPN, CDR2 SVGIG (reference sequence). V was shortened by 0 bases and J by 8 bases, with 13 bases between the two germline ends. The CDR3 reads CAWSVGVPREKLFF. The CDR3 nucleotides are TGTGCCTGGAGTGTAGGTGTTCCCAGGGAAAAACTGTTTTTT.

A single count supports this clone. V and J are TRBV4-3 and TRBJ2-7; 9 bases match TRBD2. The CDR3 totals 15 residues. V shed 4 bases and J 4 bases; nucleotides not matched to a gene: 8. Germline CDR1 is LGHNA and CDR2 is YSLEER. As DNA, the CDR3 is TGCGCCAGCAGCCTCGTAGCGGGAGTAGGTTACGAGCAGTACTTC. Translating gives CASSLVAGVGYEQYF.

The V call is TRBV29-1, the J call TRBJ2-1; 10 nucleotides agree with TRBD2. Germline values: CDR1 SQVTM, CDR2 ANQGSEA. After removal of 7 bases from V and 5 bases from J, the junction contained 8 bases not matched to a gene. The CDR3 runs to 14 residues. The CDR3 DNA reads as TGCAGCGGAGGAGCGGGAGGGTTTAACAATGAGCAGTTCTTC. This codes for CSGGAGGFNNEQFF.

The rearrangement links TRBV28 to TRBJ1-2, with 7 bases aligning to TRBD1. Losses at the gene ends were 9 bases for V and 4 bases for J; bases not matched to a gene: 8. Germline CDR1 MDHEN, CDR2 SYDVKM. This CDR3 has 13 residues. CDR3 nucleotides: TGTGCCAGTACAGGGGTTGGGAGCTATGGCTACACCTTC. It codes for CASTGVGSYGYTF.

The chain links TRBV19 to TRBJ1-6; weak D call: TRBD1 (6 bases). The germline V gene has CDR1 LNHDA and CDR2 SQIVND (reference sequence). This CDR3 is built from 16 residues. V lost 2 bases, J lost 10 bases, and 18 bases lay in between. CDR3: CASSILSQGSYSPLHF. As DNA, the CDR3 is TGTGCCAGTAGTATACTTTCCCAGGGGAGTTACTCACCCCTCCACTTT.

The chain joins TRBV18 to TRBJ1-4; D is unresolved. In germline, CDR1 is KGHSH, CDR2 LQKENI. The CDR3 contains 16 residues. Trimming took 3 bases from V and 0 from J, leaving 11 bases between them. The chain's CDR3 is CASSPNQRATNEKLFF. CDR3 coding DNA: TGTGCCAGCTCACCCAACCAGCGCGCAACTAATGAAAAACTGTTTTTT.

The chain couples TRBV7-9 to TRBJ1-1; D is ambiguous. Deletions cut 4 bases from V and 7 bases from J, with 7 bases between. From germline, CDR1 is SEHNR and CDR2 FQNEAQ (reference sequence). The CDR3 is 11 amino acids. CDR3 region: CASSWELEAFF. The DNA of the CDR3 is TGTGCCAGCAGCTGGGAGCTTGAAGCTTTCTTT.

The V gene is TRBV24-1, the J gene TRBJ2-1, with 7 bases lining up with TRBD2. The J segment lost 5 bases and the V segment lost 2 bases, leaving 5 bases of the junction unmatched. The CDR3 length is 15 residues. Germline values: CDR1 KGHDR, CDR2 SFDVKD. The CDR3, as DNA: TGTGCCACCAGTGATTACGGGAGGCTCAACAATGAGCAGTTCTTC. It codes for CATSDYGRLNNEQFF.

This clone was seen a few times. An end of the junction differs from the germline gene, which may be a read error. The rearrangement joins TRBV7-7 to TRBJ2-1; the D gene is possibly TRBD2 (6 bases). The CDR3 covers 17 residues. The germline gives CDR1 SSHAT, CDR2 FNYEAQ (reference sequence). The CDR3 region is CASSESGTGVPYNEQFF. The CDR3 DNA is TGTGCTAGCAGCGAGAGCGGAACGGGAGTACCCTACAATGAGCAGTTCTTC.

CDR3 sequence (DNA): TGTGCCAGCAGCCCAGGTTACTACGAGCAGTACTTC. Residues: CASSPGYYEQYF. V is TRBV7-9 and J is TRBJ2-7; D unresolved. Germline CDR1 is SEHNR and CDR2 is FQNEAQ (reference sequence). V dropped 5 bases and J dropped 3 bases, with 8 bases sitting between them. This CDR3 is built from 12 residues.

The chain uses TRBV4-1 and TRBJ1-2; 7 bases align to TRBD1. V was clipped by 2 bases and J by 4 bases; unmatched bases: 7. This CDR3 is 15 amino acids long. Per germline, CDR1 MGHRA and CDR2 YSYEKL. CDR3 amino acids: CASSQPGQKGYGYTF. CDR3 bases: TGCGCCAGCAGCCAACCGGGACAGAAGGGCTATGGCTACACCTTC.

This chain links TRBV11-3 with TRBJ2-1; maybe TRBD2 (6 bases). Germline CDR1 is SGHNT and CDR2 is YENEEA. This CDR3 spans 18 amino acids. V lost 1 base to trimming and J lost 4 bases, with 20 bases between them. CDR3 bases: TGTGCCAGCAGCTTAGGGCCATGGAGGGAGATGGCGTACAATGAGCAGTTCTTC. Protein sequence: CASSLGPWREMAYNEQFF.